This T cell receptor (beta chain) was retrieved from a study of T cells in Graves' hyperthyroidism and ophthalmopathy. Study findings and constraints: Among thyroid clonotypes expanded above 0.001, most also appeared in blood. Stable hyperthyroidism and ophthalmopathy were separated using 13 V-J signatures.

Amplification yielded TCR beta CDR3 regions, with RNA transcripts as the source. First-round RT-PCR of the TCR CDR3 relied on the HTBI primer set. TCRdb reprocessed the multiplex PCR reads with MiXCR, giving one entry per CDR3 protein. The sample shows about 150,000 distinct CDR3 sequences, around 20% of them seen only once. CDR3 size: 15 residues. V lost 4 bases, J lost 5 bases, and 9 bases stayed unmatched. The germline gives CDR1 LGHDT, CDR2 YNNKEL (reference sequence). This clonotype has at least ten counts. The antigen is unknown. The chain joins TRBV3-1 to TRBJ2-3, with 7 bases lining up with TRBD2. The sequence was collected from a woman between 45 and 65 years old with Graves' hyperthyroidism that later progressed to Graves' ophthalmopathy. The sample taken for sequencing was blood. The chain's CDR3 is CASSLLGGKRDTQYF. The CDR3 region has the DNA TGTGCCAGCAGCCTCCTGGGGGGGAAACGAGATACGCAGTATTTT.